This T cell receptor (beta chain) derives from a study of post-analysis software for immune sequencing data. Study-wide background: Recorded disease courses covered relapsing-remitting, secondary progressive and progressive-relapsing multiple sclerosis. Some patients had no subtype annotation.

About this clonotype itself: Its matching antigen is unknown.

Unique molecular identifiers were present in the TCR beta cDNA libraries. TCRdb recomputed calls from the PCR reads with MiXCR, one row per CDR3 protein. Of roughly 730,000 distinct CDR3 sequences listed, approximately 30% are singletons. This CDR3 spans 16 amino acids. The trim removed 1 base at V and 7 bases at J, leaving 10 bases unmatched. Overall study findings and caveats: Elevated frequency relative to controls characterized about 5 TRBV segments in patients, TRBV5-6, TRBV5-1 and TRBV20-1 among them. Multiple sclerosis patients showed significantly lower normalized Chao1 diversity than controls did.

V usage is TRBV12-3 or TRBV12-4 and J usage is TRBJ2-5, with 9 bases matching TRBD2. This TCR derives from a girl aged 5 to 17 with multiple sclerosis. The specimen sequenced was blood. The CDR3 here is CASSLGGSGGPGTQYF. CDR3 bases: TGTGCCAGCAGTTTAGGAGGTAGCGGGGGCCCGGGGACCCAGTACTTC.